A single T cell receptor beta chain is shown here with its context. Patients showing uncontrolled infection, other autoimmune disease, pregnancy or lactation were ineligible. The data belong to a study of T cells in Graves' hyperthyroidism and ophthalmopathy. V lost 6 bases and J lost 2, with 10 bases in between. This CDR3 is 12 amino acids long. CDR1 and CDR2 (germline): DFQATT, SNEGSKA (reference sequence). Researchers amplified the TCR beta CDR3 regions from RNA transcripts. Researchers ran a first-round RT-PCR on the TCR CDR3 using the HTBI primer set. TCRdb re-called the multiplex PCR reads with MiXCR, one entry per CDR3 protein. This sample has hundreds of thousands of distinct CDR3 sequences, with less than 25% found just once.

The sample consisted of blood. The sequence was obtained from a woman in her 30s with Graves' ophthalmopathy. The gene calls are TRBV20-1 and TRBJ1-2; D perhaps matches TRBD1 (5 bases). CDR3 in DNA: TGCAGTGCGGGGCGAGAAAACTATGGCTACACCTTC. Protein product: CSAGRENYGYTF.